This entry features one T cell receptor beta chain sequence. This entry comes from a study of naive and memory T cell subsets. The beta constant-region primer was an equimolar mix of two oligonucleotides covering TRBC1 and TRBC2. TCRdb passed the UMI-ligation and nested PCR reads through MiXCR, listing each CDR3 protein once. The data hold tens of thousands of distinct CDR3 sequences, with around 13% observed a single time. V was clipped by 2 bases and J by 0 bases, with 8 bases between them. This CDR3 is built from 15 residues. The germline V gene has CDR1 SGHNT and CDR2 YENEEA. This chain connects TRBV11-3 to TRBJ2-1; D remains unclear. The TCR was taken from a human donor in good health. Material for sequencing was central memory CD4+ T cells from blood. The CDR3, as DNA: TGTGCCAGCAGCTTACAGGATAGCTCCTACAATGAGCAGTTCTTC. Protein sequence: CASSLQDSSYNEQFF.